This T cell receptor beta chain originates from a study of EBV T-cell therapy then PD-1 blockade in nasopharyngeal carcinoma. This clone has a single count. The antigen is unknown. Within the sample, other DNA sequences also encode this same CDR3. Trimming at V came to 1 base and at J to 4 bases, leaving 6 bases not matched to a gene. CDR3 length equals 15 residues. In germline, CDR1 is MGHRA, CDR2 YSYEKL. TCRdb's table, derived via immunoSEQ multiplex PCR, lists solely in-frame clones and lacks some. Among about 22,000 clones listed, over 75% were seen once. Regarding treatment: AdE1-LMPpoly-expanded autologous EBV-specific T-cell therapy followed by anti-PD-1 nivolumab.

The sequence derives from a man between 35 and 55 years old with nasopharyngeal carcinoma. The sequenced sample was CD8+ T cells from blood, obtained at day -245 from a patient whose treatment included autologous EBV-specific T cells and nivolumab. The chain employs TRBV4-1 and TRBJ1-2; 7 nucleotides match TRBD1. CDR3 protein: CASSQGLQGSYGYTF. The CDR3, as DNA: TGCGCCAGCAGCCAAGGCCTACAGGGGAGCTATGGCTACACCTTC.